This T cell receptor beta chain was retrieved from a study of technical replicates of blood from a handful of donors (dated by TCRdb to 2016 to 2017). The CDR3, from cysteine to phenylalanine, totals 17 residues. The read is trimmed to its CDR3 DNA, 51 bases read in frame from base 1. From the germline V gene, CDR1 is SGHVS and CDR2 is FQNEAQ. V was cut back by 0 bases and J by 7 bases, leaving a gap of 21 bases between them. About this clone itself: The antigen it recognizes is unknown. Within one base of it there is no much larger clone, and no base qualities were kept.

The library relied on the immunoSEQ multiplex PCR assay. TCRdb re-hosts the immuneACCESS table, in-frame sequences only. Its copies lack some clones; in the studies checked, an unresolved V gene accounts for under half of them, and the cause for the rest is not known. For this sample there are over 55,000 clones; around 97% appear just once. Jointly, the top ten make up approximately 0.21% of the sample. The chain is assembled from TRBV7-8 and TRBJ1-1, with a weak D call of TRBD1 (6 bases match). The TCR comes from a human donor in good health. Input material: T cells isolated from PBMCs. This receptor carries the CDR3 CASSLALKGQGKDEAFF. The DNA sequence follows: TGTGCCAGCAGCTTAGCCCTCAAGGGGCAGGGGAAAGATGAAGCTTTCTTT. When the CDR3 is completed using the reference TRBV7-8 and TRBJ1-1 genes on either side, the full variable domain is GAGVSQSPRYKVAKRGQDVALRCDPISGHVSLFWYQQALGQGPEFLTYFQNEAQLDKSGLPSDRFFAERPEGSVSTLKIQRTQQEDSAVYLCASSLALKGQGKDEAFFGQGTRLTVV.